This paragraph covers one TCR beta chain sequence. What it recognizes is unknown. Deletions cut 0 bases from V and 0 bases from J, with 12 bases between. CDR1 MGHRA and CDR2 YSYEKL come from the germline V gene. This CDR3 is built from 17 residues. This entry comes from a study of T cells in Graves' hyperthyroidism and ophthalmopathy. Study conclusions and caveats: Blood samples included most of the expanded thyroid clonotypes exceeding 0.001.

There were TCR beta CDR3 regions amplified from RNA transcripts. Using the HTBI primer set, a first-round RT-PCR was run on the TCR CDR3. TCRdb processed the multiplex PCR reads anew with MiXCR; each CDR3 protein has one entry. The sample records some 690,000 distinct CDR3 sequences, roughly 17% being singletons. The chain recombines TRBV4-1 with TRBJ2-1; D might be TRBD1 or TRBD2, each matching 5 bases. This receptor was taken from a man aged 50 to 59 with Graves' hyperthyroidism. Sequencing used blood. This CDR3 is CASSQDRGAGSYNEQFF. In DNA form, the CDR3 reads TGCGCCAGCAGCCAAGATCGGGGCGCGGGCTCCTACAATGAGCAGTTCTTC.